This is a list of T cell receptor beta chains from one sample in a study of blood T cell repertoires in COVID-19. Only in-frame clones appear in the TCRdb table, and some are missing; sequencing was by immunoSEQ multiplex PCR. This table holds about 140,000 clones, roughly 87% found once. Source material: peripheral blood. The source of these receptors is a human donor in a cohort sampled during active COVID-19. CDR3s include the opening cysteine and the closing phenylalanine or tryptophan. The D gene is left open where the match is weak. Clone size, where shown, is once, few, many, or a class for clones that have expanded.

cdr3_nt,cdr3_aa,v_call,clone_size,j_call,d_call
TGCGCCAGCAGCCAAGATAAGCGGGGGTTTACGCAGTATTTT,CASSQDKRGFTQYF,TRBV4-3,.,TRBJ2-3,TRBD2
TGTGCCAGCAGCTTCACAGGGATGGACGTCGGGGAGCTGTTTTTT,CASSFTGMDVGELFF,TRBV7-9,.,TRBJ2-2,.
TGTGCCACCAGCAGAGCGCAGAACGAAGCTTTCTTT,CATSRAQNEAFF,TRBV15,.,TRBJ1-1,.
TGCGCCAGCAGCTTGGTCAAGAACACTGAAGCTTTCTTT,CASSLVKNTEAFF,TRBV5-1,once,TRBJ1-1,.
TGTGCCAGCAGCGGAGGGACAGGGGGCCCTGGAAACACCATATATTTT,CASSGGTGGPGNTIYF,TRBV7-6,.,TRBJ1-3,TRBD1
TGTGCCAGCAGCCTGGGCATTACCCTGGGGCCCCAGCATTTT,CASSLGITLGPQHF,TRBV27,.,TRBJ1-5,.
TGTGCCAGCAGCTTTCGCGCGGGGGGGTTAGATACGCAGTATTTT,CASSFRAGGLDTQYF,TRBV7-2,.,TRBJ2-3,TRBD2
TGTGCCAGTAGCAGACAGGGAACTAATGAAAAACTGTTTTTT,CASSRQGTNEKLFF,TRBV19,.,TRBJ1-4,TRBD1
TGTGCCAGCAGTCCCCCAAGGACAGGGAATGAGCAGTTCTTC,CASSPPRTGNEQFF,TRBV6-2/TRBV6-3,once,TRBJ2-1,TRBD1
TGCGCCAGCAGCCAAGTCGGGAGCGGGGGGGCCGATGGGGCCAACGTCCTGACTTTC,CASSQVGSGGADGANVLTF,TRBV4-3,.,TRBJ2-6,TRBD2